A single sample is the source of the 21 T cell receptor beta chains below, sequenced in a study of cytomegalovirus exposure and HLA in healthy donors. The primer mix had 60 Vbeta and 13 Jbeta primers. Clones were sequenced by immunoSEQ multiplex PCR, and TCRdb holds only the in-frame ones, with some missing. This sample's table has about 140,000 clones. What was sequenced was PBMCs. Receptors were obtained from a woman aged 18-35 years in good health and CMV-seronegative.

This rearrangement joins TRBV6-5 to TRBJ2-7; the match to TRBD1 covers 9 bases. CDR1 is MNHEY and CDR2 is SVGAGI in the germline V gene. V lost 6 bases, J lost 4 bases, and 7 bases stayed unmatched. The length of the CDR3 is 14 residues. CDR3 protein: CASSPQGARYEQYF. CDR3 coding DNA: TGTGCCAGCAGCCCACAGGGGGCTCGGTACGAGCAGTACTTC.

The DNA of the CDR3 is TGTGCCAGCGGAACGACAGGGCAGGCGCAGTATTTT. Protein sequence: CASGTTGQAQYF. The V and J genes are TRBV25-1 and TRBJ2-3, with 7 positions matching TRBD1. The germline V gene has CDR1 MGHDK and CDR2 SYGVNS. The CDR3 spans 12 residues. With 8 bases clipped from V and 10 bases from J, the junction kept 9 bases outside the gene matches.

This chain uses TRBV11-2 with TRBJ2-2, with D possibly being TRBD2 (5 bases). Per germline, CDR1 SGHAT and CDR2 FQNNGV. V lost 5 bases and J 5 bases, leaving 18 bases between the germline ends. CDR3 size: 16 residues. This CDR3 reads CASSPKIRDYTGELFF. The DNA of the CDR3 is TGTGCCAGCAGCCCCAAAATCCGGGATTATACCGGGGAGCTGTTTTTT.

V usage is TRBV19 and J usage is TRBJ2-2, with 14 bases lining up with TRBD2. This CDR3 has 15 residues. CDR1 and CDR2 from the germline V gene are LNHDA and SQIVND (reference sequence). V trimming: 7 bases; J trimming: 8 bases; junction bases outside the gene matches: 6. The CDR3 coding sequence is TGTGCCAGTAACGAGGGACTAGCGGGAGTAGGGGAGCTGTTTTTT. Translating it yields CASNEGLAGVGELFF. Full variable domain (outside the CDR3, taken from reference TRBV19 and TRBJ2-2): DGGITQSPKYLFRKEGQNVTLSCEQNLNHDAMYWYRQDPGQGLRLIYYSQIVNDFQKGDIAEGYSVSREKKESFPLTVTSAQKNPTAFYLCASNEGLAGVGELFFGEGSRLTVL.

Regarding this clone: Other DNA sequences in the sample encode the same CDR3. This chain's CDR3 is CASRIAGGPLDGELFF. CDR3 DNA sequence: TGTGCCAGCCGAATAGCGGGAGGGCCATTGGACGGGGAGCTGTTTTTT. The chain joins TRBV27 to TRBJ2-2; TRBD2 agrees at 11 bases. V dropped 8 bases and J dropped 7; count of bases not matched to a gene: 12. Germline CDR1 MNHEY, CDR2 SMNVEV (reference sequence). The CDR3 covers 16 residues.

V gene TRBV6-1 combines with J gene TRBJ1-4, with 10 bases identical to TRBD1. The CDR3 is 16 amino acids. Trimming cost V 1 base and J 8 bases; bases outside gene matches: 7. Germline loops: CDR1 MNHNS, CDR2 SASEGT. Here the CDR3 DNA reads TGTGCCAGCAGTGAAGTTCGGACAGGGGGGAACGAAAAACTGTTTTTT. It encodes CASSEVRTGGNEKLFF.

CDR3: CASSPGTGMNTEAFF. CDR3 sequence (DNA): TGTGCCAGTAGTCCCGGGACAGGCATGAACACTGAAGCTTTCTTT. The chain links TRBV19 to TRBJ1-1, with 8 bases identical to TRBD1. The CDR3 is made up of 15 amino acids. Germline trimming cut 5 bases from V and 0 bases from J; bases unmatched to any gene: 5. Germline V gene data show CDR1 as LNHDA and CDR2 as SQIVND (reference sequence).

The V and J genes are TRBV5-6 and TRBJ2-5, with D perhaps TRBD1 (5 bases). The CDR3 is made up of 15 amino acids. Trimming took 1 base from V and 1 from J, leaving 11 bases between them. CDR1 is SGHDT and CDR2 is YYEEEE in the germline V gene. The CDR3 sequence is CASSLPGHGQETQYF. In DNA form, the CDR3 reads TGTGCCAGCAGCTTGCCCGGACATGGCCAAGAGACCCAGTACTTC.

The genes are TRBV5-1 and TRBJ2-2; 9 bases are shared with TRBD2. V shed 4 bases, J shed 0 bases, and the junction held 7 bases outside the gene matches. The germline gives CDR1 SGHRS, CDR2 YFSETQ. The CDR3 runs 17 residues. CDR3 coding DNA: TGCGCCAGCAGCCGGGAGGGACTAGCAGCGAACACCGGGGAGCTGTTTTTT. This gives the protein CASSREGLAANTGELFF.

J is TRBJ2-5 and V is TRBV5-1; D not resolved. Trimming cost V 3 bases and J 2 bases, with 14 bases left between them. Germline V gives CDR1 SGHRS, CDR2 YFSETQ. This CDR3 has 15 amino acids. CDR3: CASSSFSPLQETQYF. The CDR3 DNA follows: TGCGCCAGCAGCTCCTTCTCGCCCCTACAAGAGACCCAGTACTTC.

V gene TRBV4-3 combines with J gene TRBJ2-5; 11 nucleotides line up with TRBD2. This CDR3 contains 15 residues. V shed 4 bases and J 2 bases; nucleotides not matched to a gene: 3. Germline V gene lookup returns CDR1 LGHNA and CDR2 YSLEER. The CDR3 spells CASSRGTSGQETQYF. The CDR3 DNA sequence: TGCGCCAGCAGCCGTGGGACTAGCGGACAAGAGACCCAGTACTTC.

This CDR3 reads CSVVSQGDTEAFF. For the CDR3, the DNA is TGCAGCGTCGTTTCCCAGGGGGACACTGAAGCTTTCTTT. This chain uses TRBV29-1 with TRBJ1-1; 7 nucleotides align to TRBD1. The germline gives CDR1 SQVTM, CDR2 ANQGSEA. CDR3 length: 13 residues. After removal of 6 bases from V and 3 bases from J, the junction contained 7 bases not matched to a gene.

This chain connects TRBV28 to TRBJ2-7, with TRBD1 matching over 7 bases. Germline-derived CDR1 and CDR2 are MDHEN and SYDVKM. This CDR3 comprises 13 residues. The V gene end was trimmed by 6 bases and the J gene end by 3 bases; junction bases not matched to a gene: 5. The chain's CDR3 is CASRPGQNYEQYF. In DNA, the CDR3 is TGTGCCAGCAGACCGGGACAGAACTACGAGCAGTACTTC.

The V call is TRBV2, the J call TRBJ1-4; 7 bases agree with TRBD1. After removal of 5 bases from V and 0 bases from J, the junction contained 9 bases not matched to a gene. This CDR3 spans 17 amino acids. Per germline, CDR1 SNHLY and CDR2 FYNNEI. The CDR3 here is CASSPGGFHATNEKLFF. DNA for the CDR3: TGTGCCAGCAGTCCAGGGGGGTTCCACGCAACTAATGAAAAACTGTTTTTT.

The chain joins TRBV7-9 to TRBJ1-1; D is unclear. The CDR3 totals 15 residues. V was clipped by 1 base and J by 3 bases, with 12 bases between them. CDR1 is SEHNR, CDR2 FQNEAQ, per germline (reference sequence). CDR3 in amino acids: CASSLGPIGDTEAFF. CDR3 DNA: TGTGCCAGCAGCTTAGGGCCAATCGGGGACACTGAAGCTTTCTTT.

This chain connects TRBV6-1 to TRBJ2-1; 8 bases are a match to TRBD2. Per germline, CDR1 MNHNS and CDR2 SASEGT. The CDR3 sequence is 17 residues long. Trimming cost V 3 bases and J 7 bases; bases outside gene matches: 14. CDR3 in DNA: TGTGCCAGCAGTGATCGGCTAGCGGGTTACTCTAGGAATGAGCAGTTCTTC. Its translation is CASSDRLAGYSRNEQFF.

This chain connects TRBV28 to TRBJ2-3; 9 nucleotides line up with TRBD1. The CDR3 spans 13 residues. Trimming cost V 10 bases and J 2 bases; bases outside gene matches: 4. CDR1 is MDHEN, CDR2 SYDVKM, per germline. In nucleotides, the CDR3 is TGTGCCATCCGGGACAGGGTCACAGATACGCAGTATTTT. Translated: CAIRDRVTDTQYF.

The rearrangement links TRBV5-4 to TRBJ1-2; 7 bases are a match to TRBD1. Unmatched junction bases numbered 5, after V lost 1 base and J lost 5 bases. Germline loops: CDR1 SGHNT, CDR2 YYREEE (reference sequence). This CDR3 spans 14 amino acids. CDR3 in amino acids: CASSLTGVGYGYTF. In nucleotides, the CDR3 is TGTGCCAGCAGCTTGACAGGGGTCGGGTATGGCTACACCTTC.

The chain couples TRBV27 to TRBJ2-2; D gene ambiguous. Between the trimmed V and J ends, which lost 6 bases and 2 bases, there was a span of 28 bases. Germline V lookup: CDR1 MNHEY, CDR2 SMNVEV (reference sequence). The length of the CDR3 is 20 residues. The DNA for the CDR3 is TGTGCCAGCAGCTTCTCGTGCAGGCCCGCCCAACAACCAAACACCGGGGAGCTGTTTTTT. This encodes CASSFSCRPAQQPNTGELFF.

The V gene is TRBV4-3, the J gene TRBJ1-3; the match to TRBD1 covers 7 bases. The CDR3 runs 16 residues. CDR1 is LGHNA and CDR2 is YSLEER in the germline V gene. V gave up 1 base and J gave up 2 bases; unmatched junction bases: 5. CDR3 sequence (DNA): TGCGCCAGCAGCCAAGCATCGACAGGGCCTGGAAACACCATATATTTT. Translating gives CASSQASTGPGNTIYF.

The chain recombines TRBV6-5 with TRBJ2-7, with D unresolved. Germline CDR1 MNHEY, CDR2 SVGAGI. The CDR3 covers 12 residues. V lost 10 bases and J lost 3, with 13 bases in between. This CDR3 reads CATRFANYEQYF. In nucleotides, the CDR3 is TGTGCCACCCGGTTTGCCAACTACGAGCAGTACTTC.